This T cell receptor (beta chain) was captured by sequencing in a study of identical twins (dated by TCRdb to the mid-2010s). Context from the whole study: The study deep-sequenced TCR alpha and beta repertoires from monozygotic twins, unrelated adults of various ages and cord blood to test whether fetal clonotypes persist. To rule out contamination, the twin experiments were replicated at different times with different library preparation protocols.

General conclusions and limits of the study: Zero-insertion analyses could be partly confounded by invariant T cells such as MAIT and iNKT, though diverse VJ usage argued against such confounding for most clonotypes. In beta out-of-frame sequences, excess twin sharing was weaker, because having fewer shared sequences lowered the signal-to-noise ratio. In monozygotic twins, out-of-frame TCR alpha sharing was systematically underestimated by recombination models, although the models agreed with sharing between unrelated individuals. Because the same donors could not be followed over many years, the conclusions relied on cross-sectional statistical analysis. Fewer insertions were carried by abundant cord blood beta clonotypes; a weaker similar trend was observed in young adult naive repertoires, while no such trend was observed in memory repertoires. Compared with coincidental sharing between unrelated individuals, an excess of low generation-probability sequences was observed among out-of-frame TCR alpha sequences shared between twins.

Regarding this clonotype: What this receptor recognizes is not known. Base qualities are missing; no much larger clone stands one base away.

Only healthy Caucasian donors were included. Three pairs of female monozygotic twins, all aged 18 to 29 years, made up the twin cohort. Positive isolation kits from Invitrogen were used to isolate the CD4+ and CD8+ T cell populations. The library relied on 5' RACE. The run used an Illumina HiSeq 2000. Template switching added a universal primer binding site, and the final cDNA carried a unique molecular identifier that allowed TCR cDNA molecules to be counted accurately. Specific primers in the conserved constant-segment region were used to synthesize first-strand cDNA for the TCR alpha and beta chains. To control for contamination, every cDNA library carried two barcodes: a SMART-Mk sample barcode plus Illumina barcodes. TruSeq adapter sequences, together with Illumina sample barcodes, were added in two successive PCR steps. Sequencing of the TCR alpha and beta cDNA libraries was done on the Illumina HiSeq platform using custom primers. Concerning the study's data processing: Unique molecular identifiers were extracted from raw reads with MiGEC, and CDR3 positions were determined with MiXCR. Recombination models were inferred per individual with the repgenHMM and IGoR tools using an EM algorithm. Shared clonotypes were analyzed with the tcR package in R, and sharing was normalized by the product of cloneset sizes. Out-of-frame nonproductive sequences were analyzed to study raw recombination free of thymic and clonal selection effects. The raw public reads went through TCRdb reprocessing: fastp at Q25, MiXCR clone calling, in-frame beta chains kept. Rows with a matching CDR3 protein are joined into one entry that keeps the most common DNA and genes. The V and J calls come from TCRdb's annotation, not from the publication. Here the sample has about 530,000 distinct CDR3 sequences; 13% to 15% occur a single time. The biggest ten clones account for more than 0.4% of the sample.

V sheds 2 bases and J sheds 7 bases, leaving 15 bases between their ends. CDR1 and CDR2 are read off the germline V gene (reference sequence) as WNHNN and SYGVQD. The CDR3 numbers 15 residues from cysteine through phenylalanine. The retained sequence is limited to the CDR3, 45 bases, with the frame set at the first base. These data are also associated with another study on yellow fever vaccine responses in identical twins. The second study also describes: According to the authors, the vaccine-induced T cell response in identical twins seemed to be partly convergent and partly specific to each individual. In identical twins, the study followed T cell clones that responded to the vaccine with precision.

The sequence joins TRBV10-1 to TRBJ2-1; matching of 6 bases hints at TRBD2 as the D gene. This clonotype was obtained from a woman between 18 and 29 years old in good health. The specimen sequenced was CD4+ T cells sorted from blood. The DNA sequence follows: TGCGCCAGCAGTGAGCTCTGGGAGGTTGAAAATGAGCAGTTCTTC. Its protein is CASSELWEVENEQFF.